Listed below are T cell receptor beta chains from one sample, sequenced in a study of cytomegalovirus exposure and HLA in healthy donors. Clones were read by immunoSEQ multiplex PCR, and TCRdb kept only the in-frame ones, dropping some. The table lists about 200,000 clones, around 90% of them singletons. Source material: PBMCs. The receptors originated from a woman aged 18-29 years in good health and CMV-seropositive. The CDR3 runs from the conserved cysteine through the conserved F or W. A D gene is named only where the DNA matches it firmly. Not every row has a clone size; where given, it reads once, few, many or a size class.

V gene,D gene,clone size,J gene,CDR3 protein,CDR3 DNA
TRBV10-3,TRBD1,NA,TRBJ1-5,CASQGGNQPQHF,TGTGCCTCACAGGGGGGCAATCAGCCCCAGCATTTT
TRBV7-8,NA,once,TRBJ1-5,CASSSPGRVYQPQHF,TGTGCCAGCAGCTCGCCCGGGAGGGTCTATCAGCCCCAGCATTTT
TRBV7-2,NA,NA,TRBJ1-5,CASSRTGTNQPQHF,TGTGCCAGCAGCCGTACAGGGACCAATCAGCCCCAGCATTTT
TRBV5-1,NA,NA,TRBJ1-1,CASSPRGILDTEAFF,TGCGCCAGCAGCCCACGAGGGATTTTAGACACTGAAGCTTTCTTT
TRBV4-1,NA,NA,TRBJ1-2,CASSQDLGAPGGYTF,TGCGCCAGCAGCCAAGATCTGGGAGCCCCGGGTGGCTACACCTTC
TRBV28,NA,NA,TRBJ2-6,CASSSGGTGANVLTF,TGTGCCAGCAGTTCCGGGGGAACTGGGGCCAACGTCCTGACTTTC
TRBV27,TRBD1,NA,TRBJ2-7,CASRPIYRGRGVSEQYF,TGTGCCAGCAGGCCGATCTACAGGGGGCGTGGGGTGAGCGAGCAGTACTTC
TRBV27,NA,NA,TRBJ2-7,CASRQTGLSSYEQYF,TGTGCCAGCAGACAAACAGGGCTAAGCTCCTACGAGCAGTACTTC
TRBV28,NA,NA,TRBJ1-1,CASSLGEVNTEAFF,TGTGCCAGCAGTTTAGGGGAGGTGAACACTGAAGCTTTCTTT
TRBV5-6,TRBD1,once,TRBJ1-2,CASRPTGMEGYTF,TGTGCCAGCAGACCGACAGGGATGGAAGGCTACACCTTC
TRBV30,TRBD2,NA,TRBJ2-1,CAWTQTSGRRWISYNEQFF,TGTGCCTGGACCCAGACTAGCGGGAGAAGGTGGATCTCCTACAATGAGCAGTTCTTC
TRBV7-6,NA,NA,TRBJ2-2,CASRIYRVTGELFF,TGTGCCAGCAGGATTTACAGGGTTACCGGGGAGCTGTTTTTT
TRBV2,NA,NA,TRBJ2-3,CASSEARDTQYF,TGTGCCAGCAGTGAAGCCCGTGATACGCAGTATTTT
TRBV19,NA,NA,TRBJ1-2,CASSISRQHYGYTF,TGTGCCAGTAGTATATCGCGACAGCACTATGGCTACACCTTC
TRBV28,NA,few,TRBJ2-2,CASSLLRGATGELFF,TGTGCCAGCAGTTTACTAAGGGGTGCCACCGGGGAGCTGTTTTTT